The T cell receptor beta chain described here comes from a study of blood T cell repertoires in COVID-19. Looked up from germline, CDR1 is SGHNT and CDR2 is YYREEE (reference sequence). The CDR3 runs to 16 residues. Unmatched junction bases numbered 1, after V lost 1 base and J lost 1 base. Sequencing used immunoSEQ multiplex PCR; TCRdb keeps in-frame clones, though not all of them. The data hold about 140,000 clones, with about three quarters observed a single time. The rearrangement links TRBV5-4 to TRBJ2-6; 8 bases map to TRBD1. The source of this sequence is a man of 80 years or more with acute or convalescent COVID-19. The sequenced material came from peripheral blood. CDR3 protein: CASSLYRGSGANVLTF. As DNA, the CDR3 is TGTGCCAGCAGCTTGTACAGGGGGTCTGGGGCCAACGTCCTGACTTTC.